The 15 T cell receptor beta chains below all came from one sample that was sequenced in a study of blood T cell repertoires in COVID-19. Sequencing used immunoSEQ multiplex PCR; TCRdb keeps in-frame clones, though not all of them. The table lists over 100,000 clones, 84% of them singletons. Sequencing was performed on peripheral blood. The origin of the receptors is a woman between 50 and 59 years old with acute or convalescent COVID-19.

The V gene is TRBV5-1, the J gene TRBJ1-1; 8 bases fit TRBD1. The germline CDR1 and CDR2 sequences are SGHRS and YFSETQ. The V segment lost 6 bases and the J segment 4 bases; nucleotides outside the gene matches: 11. The CDR3 spans 15 residues. The CDR3 DNA is TGCGCCAGCACAGATGAAAGGACAGGGCTCACTGAAGCTTTCTTT. It translates to CASTDERTGLTEAFF.

The chain joins TRBV7-6 to TRBJ1-1, with D hard to call. The CDR3 loop spans 17 amino acids. CDR1 and CDR2 (germline): SGHVS, FNYEAQ. Deletions cut 2 bases from V and 0 bases from J, with 16 bases between. This chain's CDR3 is CASSLLPPEGMNTEAFF. As DNA, the CDR3 is TGTGCCAGCAGCTTATTACCCCCAGAGGGAATGAACACTGAAGCTTTCTTT.

The J gene is TRBJ1-5, the V gene TRBV6-5, with 9 nucleotides matching TRBD1. In germline, CDR1 is MNHEY, CDR2 SVGAGI. The CDR3 length is 13 residues. J was trimmed by 6 bases and V by 4 bases; bases with no gene match: 1. The CDR3 coding sequence is TGTGCCAGCAGTTCGGACAGGGGTCAGCCCCAGCATTTT. It encodes CASSSDRGQPQHF.

The CDR3 here is CASSTQINSNQPQHF. The CDR3 bases are TGTGCCAGCAGTACTCAAATAAATAGCAATCAGCCCCAGCATTTT. This chain uses TRBV6-5 with TRBJ1-5; D unclear. Germline V gene sequence: CDR1 MNHEY, CDR2 SVGAGI. This CDR3 is 15 amino acids long. Between the trimmed V and J ends, which lost 5 bases and 0 bases, there was a span of 11 bases.

This clone has a single count. The chain recombines TRBV30 with TRBJ1-4; D remains unclear. Germline-derived CDR1 and CDR2 are GTSNPN and SVGIG (reference sequence). The germline V and J ends were trimmed by 5 bases and 7 bases, with 8 bases remaining between them. This CDR3 comprises 11 residues. CDR3 nucleotides: TGTGCCTGGCTTAGCGGTGAAAAACTGTTTTTT. It translates to CAWLSGEKLFF.

V is TRBV7-9 and J is TRBJ2-5, with unresolved D. V was clipped by 5 bases and J by 4 bases, with 14 bases between them. CDR1 and CDR2 (germline): SEHNR, FQNEAQ (reference sequence). This CDR3 spans 14 amino acids. The chain's CDR3 is CASSLTSIAETQYF. Here the CDR3 DNA reads TGTGCCAGCAGCCTTACTTCAATCGCAGAGACCCAGTACTTC.

The chain joins TRBV7-9 to TRBJ2-1; 10 nucleotides agree with TRBD2. This CDR3 is 15 amino acids long. V lost 5 bases, J lost 8 bases, and 9 bases stayed unmatched. Germline-derived CDR1 and CDR2 are SEHNR and FQNEAQ (reference sequence). In DNA, the CDR3 is TGTGCCAGCAGCCACCACAGCGGGGGGGCTTATGAGCAGTTCTTC. The encoded protein is CASSHHSGGAYEQFF. The complete variable domain, with remaining parts taken from reference TRBV7-9 and TRBJ2-1, reads DTGVSQNPRHKITKRGQNVTFRCDPISEHNRLYWYRQTLGQGPEFLTYFQNEAQLEKSRLLSDRFSAERPKGSFSTLEIQRTEQGDSAMYLCASSHHSGGAYEQFFGPGTRLTVL.

The chain combines TRBV30 with TRBJ1-6; a weak D match, TRBD1 (5 bases). The V gene's germline CDR1 is GTSNPN and CDR2 SVGIG (reference sequence). Trimming took off 2 bases at V and 7 bases at J, with 9 bases between the two ends. The CDR3 has 13 residues. CDR3 in DNA: TGTGCCTGGAGTTTTTCAGGGAATTCACCCCTCCACTTT. Its protein product is CAWSFSGNSPLHF.

The chain links TRBV15 to TRBJ1-1; no firm D call. Germline V gene lookup returns CDR1 LNHNV and CDR2 YYDKDF (reference sequence). V shed 0 bases and J shed 6 bases, with 5 bases lying between them. The CDR3 length is 12 residues. This CDR3 reads CATSREWPEAFF. CDR3 sequence (DNA): TGTGCCACCAGCAGAGAGTGGCCTGAAGCTTTCTTT. The whole variable domain, remainder taken from reference TRBV15 and TRBJ1-1, is DAMVIQNPRYQVTQFGKPVTLSCSQTLNHNVMYWYQQKSSQAPKLLFHYYDKDFNNEADTPDNFQSRRPNTSFCFLDIRSPGLGDTAMYLCATSREWPEAFFGQGTRLTVV.

This chain connects TRBV30 to TRBJ2-7, with D tentatively TRBD2 (6 bases). V was pared by 4 bases and J by 3 bases, with 16 bases between. CDR3 length: 14 amino acids. Per the germline V gene, CDR1 is GTSNPN and CDR2 is SVGIG (reference sequence). The CDR3 coding sequence is TGTGCCTGGACTTACCCGGGACTGATCTACGAGCAGTACTTC. Protein sequence: CAWTYPGLIYEQYF.

V and J are TRBV19 and TRBJ1-1; the D gene is possibly TRBD1 (6 bases). The CDR3 covers 16 residues. Germline V lookup: CDR1 LNHDA, CDR2 SQIVND (reference sequence). Trimming removed 3 bases at V and 5 bases at J, with 19 bases between. The CDR3 here is CASSIWSGERETEAFF. DNA for the CDR3: TGTGCCAGTAGTATTTGGTCAGGGGAGCGTGAAACTGAAGCTTTCTTT.

J is TRBJ2-1 and V is TRBV20-1; the D gene is possibly TRBD1 (6 bases). The germline V and J ends were trimmed by 5 bases and 7 bases, with 6 bases remaining between them. This CDR3 comprises 10 residues. Germline values: CDR1 DFQATT, CDR2 SNEGSKA (reference sequence). Here the CDR3 DNA reads TGCAGTGCTCAGGGGAATGAGCAGTTCTTC. Residues: CSAQGNEQFF.

This chain uses TRBV10-2 with TRBJ2-7; a weak D match, TRBD1 (5 bases). The CDR3 has 14 residues. Looked up from germline, CDR1 is WSHSY and CDR2 is SAAADI. Trimming took 2 bases from V and 5 from J, leaving 13 bases between them. The DNA for the CDR3 is TGCGCCAGCAGTGAGGGCAGGGTGATCGACGAGCAGTACTTC. It specifies CASSEGRVIDEQYF.

This chain connects TRBV7-9 to TRBJ2-6; 7 bases agree with TRBD1. J gave up 0 bases and V 3 bases, and 11 bases lay outside the gene matches. CDR1 is SEHNR and CDR2 is FQNEAQ in the germline V gene (reference sequence). The CDR3 has 19 amino acids. The CDR3 DNA reads as TGTGCCAGCAGCTTCTACAGGGGATTGAGAAACTCTGGGGCCAACGTCCTGACTTTC. As protein: CASSFYRGLRNSGANVLTF.

This chain joins TRBV18 and TRBJ2-7, with a possible D match to TRBD2 (5 bases). The CDR3 totals 15 residues. Trimming removed 5 bases at V and 4 bases at J, with 18 bases between. CDR1 and CDR2 (germline): KGHSH, LQKENI. Written as DNA, the CDR3 is TGTGCCAGCTCATCGCCGGGCCCCGGGAATTACGAGCAGTACTTC. Encoded protein: CASSSPGPGNYEQYF.